This T cell receptor (beta chain) was recovered during a study of blood T cell repertoires in COVID-19. Those who participated ranged in age from roughly 18 to 90 years and resided in about two dozen US areas. Cohorts were based on clinical histories the participants reported. The CDR3 is 14 residues long. Germline V lookup: CDR1 MNHEY, CDR2 SVGAGI. With V trimmed by 6 bases and J by 8 bases, 10 bases remained unmatched. Original processing methods: It was from reference gene primer amplification that nucleated cell counts were estimated. This table comes from immunoSEQ multiplex PCR, and its TCRdb copy is limited to in-frame clones, with some not included. V, J and clone size are taken as reported in that table, and D and trimming were inferred from the DNA itself. The sample lists a few hundred thousand clones; almost 85% were seen once.

This rearrangement joins TRBV6-5 to TRBJ1-2; 9 bases agree with TRBD1. The sequencing input was PBMCs or T cells enriched from blood (not recorded which). The receptor was isolated from a man in his forties who had recovered from COVID-19. The CDR3 bases are TGTGCCAGCAGGAACTTACAGGGGGCGAAAGGCTACACCTTC. Amino acid sequence: CASRNLQGAKGYTF.